The 13 T cell receptor beta chains given below trace back to one sample, sequenced in a study of T cell responses to AZD1222 COVID-19 vaccine. Sequencing used immunoSEQ multiplex PCR; TCRdb keeps in-frame clones, though not all of them. The sample holds about 150,000 clones, around nine tenths seen once. The sequencing here drew on peripheral blood, taken on day 0 of AZD1222 vaccination. The receptor set was obtained from an adult in good health.

V usage is TRBV30 and J usage is TRBJ1-1; TRBD1 is a possible D gene (6 bases). Germline assignment: CDR1 GTSNPN and CDR2 SVGIG (reference sequence). CDR3 length equals 12 residues. V lost 5 bases and J 1 base, leaving 8 bases between the germline ends. The chain's CDR3 is CAWHRENTEAFF. CDR3 nucleotide sequence: TGTGCCTGGCACAGGGAGAACACTGAAGCTTTCTTT.

The genes are TRBV30 and TRBJ2-3; 14 bases agree with TRBD2. With V trimmed by 1 base and J by 4 bases, 4 bases remained unmatched. There are 16 residues in the CDR3. From germline, CDR1 is GTSNPN and CDR2 SVGIG (reference sequence). The CDR3 loop reads CAWSGGLAGVADTQYF. CDR3 nucleotide sequence: TGTGCCTGGAGTGGGGGACTAGCGGGAGTAGCAGATACGCAGTATTTT.

V gene TRBV10-2 combines with J gene TRBJ1-2; possible D gene TRBD1, 5 bases. V was trimmed by 4 bases and J by 1 base, leaving 10 bases between them. There are 14 residues in the CDR3. Per the germline V gene, CDR1 is WSHSY and CDR2 is SAAADI. The CDR3 nucleotides are TGCGCCAGCAGTGCCGGGACGGATAACTATGGCTACACCTTC. Translating gives CASSAGTDNYGYTF.

A few counts support this clone. The V and J genes are TRBV15 and TRBJ1-1; tentatively, D is TRBD1 (6 bases). V was shortened by 3 bases and J by 0 bases, with 17 bases between the two germline ends. Germline V gives CDR1 LNHNV, CDR2 YYDKDF (reference sequence). The CDR3 contains 17 residues. This CDR3 reads CATSRTVGQGMNTEAFF. The CDR3 nucleotides are TGTGCCACCAGCAGGACGGTGGGCCAGGGGATGAACACTGAAGCTTTCTTT.

The chain couples TRBV5-6 to TRBJ2-7; 9 nucleotides line up with TRBD1. The CDR3 consists of 14 residues. Unmatched junction bases numbered 6, after V lost 2 bases and J lost 6 bases. Germline V gene data show CDR1 as SGHDT and CDR2 as YYEEEE. The CDR3 sequence: CASSLAQGAGEQYF. The CDR3 DNA reads as TGTGCCAGCAGCTTAGCACAGGGGGCTGGCGAGCAGTACTTC.

This clone was detected only a few times. The chain uses TRBV5-1 and TRBJ1-3, with D uncertain. This CDR3 region has 12 residues. With 5 bases removed from V and 0 bases from J, the gap between germline ends came to 3 bases. The germline gives CDR1 SGHRS, CDR2 YFSETQ. The CDR3 here is CASRDSGNTIYF. CDR3 DNA: TGCGCCAGCAGGGACTCTGGAAACACCATATATTTT.

This clone appeared once. This chain connects TRBV5-5 to TRBJ2-7, with TRBD1 matching over 7 bases. The CDR3 consists of 16 residues. CDR1 is SGHKS, CDR2 YYEKEE, per germline (reference sequence). With 2 bases clipped from V and 5 bases from J, the junction kept 13 bases outside the gene matches. CDR3: CASSFILYRGADEQYF. DNA of the CDR3: TGTGCCAGCAGCTTTATCCTCTACAGGGGTGCCGACGAGCAGTACTTC.

The chain recombines TRBV14 with TRBJ2-3, with D possibly matching TRBD1 (6 bases). Germline V gene sequence: CDR1 SGHDN, CDR2 FVKESK. The V end lost 4 bases, the J end lost 0 bases, and 8 bases lay between the germline ends. This CDR3 region has 14 residues. In nucleotides, the CDR3 is TGTGCCAGCAGCCCGACAGGAAGCACAGATACGCAGTATTTT. It encodes CASSPTGSTDTQYF.

V usage is TRBV24-1 and J usage is TRBJ1-2; 9 positions agree with TRBD1. CDR1 and CDR2 from the germline V gene are KGHDR and SFDVKD. This CDR3 has 13 residues. With 6 bases clipped from V and 5 bases from J, the junction kept 3 bases outside the gene matches. The CDR3 DNA is TGTGCCACCAGTCAGACAGGGGGGTATGGCTACACCTTC. This sequence encodes CATSQTGGYGYTF.

This clone was found once. The V and J genes are TRBV2 and TRBJ1-5; D remains ambiguous. The V gene lost 3 bases and the J gene lost 6 bases, with 12 bases spanning the gap. Germline values: CDR1 SNHLY, CDR2 FYNNEI. The CDR3 consists of 14 residues. CDR3 coding DNA: TGTGCCAGCAGTGAGGGCATAAATGGTCAGCCCCAGCATTTT. Its translation: CASSEGINGQPQHF.

This clone was counted once. This rearrangement joins TRBV10-2 to TRBJ1-5; D remains ambiguous. The CDR3 loop spans 13 amino acids. V lost 3 bases and J 1 base, leaving 4 bases between the germline ends. CDR1 is WSHSY and CDR2 is SAAADI in the germline V gene. Here the CDR3 DNA reads TGCGCCAGCAGTGACGGGAGCAATCAGCCCCAGCATTTT. This codes for CASSDGSNQPQHF.

This clone was detected only once. The chain recombines TRBV27 with TRBJ1-3; weak D call: TRBD1 (5 bases). CDR1 is MNHEY, CDR2 SMNVEV, per germline (reference sequence). CDR3 length: 15 residues. V was trimmed by 1 base and J by 0 bases, leaving 7 bases between them. The CDR3 sequence: CASSLWGDSGNTIYF. The CDR3 DNA reads as TGTGCCAGCAGTTTATGGGGGGACTCTGGAAACACCATATATTTT.

The rearrangement uses TRBV10-2 and TRBJ2-1; no clear D gene. Trimming stripped 0 bases from V and 9 bases from J, with 12 bases between. This CDR3 is built from 14 residues. Germline V lookup: CDR1 WSHSY, CDR2 SAAADI. The CDR3 region has the DNA TGCGCCAGCAGTGAGTCGAACACGGAGACTGAGCAGTTCTTC. This codes for CASSESNTETEQFF.